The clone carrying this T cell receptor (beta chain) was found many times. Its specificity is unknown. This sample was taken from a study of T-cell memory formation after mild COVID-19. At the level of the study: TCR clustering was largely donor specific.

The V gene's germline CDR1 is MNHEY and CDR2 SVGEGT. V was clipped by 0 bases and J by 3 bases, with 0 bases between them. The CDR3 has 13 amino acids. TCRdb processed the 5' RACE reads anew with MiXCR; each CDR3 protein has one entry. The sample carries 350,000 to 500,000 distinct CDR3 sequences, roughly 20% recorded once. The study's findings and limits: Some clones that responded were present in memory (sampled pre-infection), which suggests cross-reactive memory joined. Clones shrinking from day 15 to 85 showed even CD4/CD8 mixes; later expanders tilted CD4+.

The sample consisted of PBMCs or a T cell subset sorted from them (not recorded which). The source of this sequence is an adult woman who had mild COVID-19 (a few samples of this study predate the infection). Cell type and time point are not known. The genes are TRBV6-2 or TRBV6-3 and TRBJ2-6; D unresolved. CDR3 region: CASSYSGANVLTF. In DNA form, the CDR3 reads TGTGCCAGCAGTTACTCTGGGGCCAACGTCCTGACTTTC.